The 13 T cell receptor beta chains below were found in one sample sequenced in a study of T cell responses to AZD1222 COVID-19 vaccine (dated by TCRdb to the early 2020s). Taken with the paper, the label for time point translates to: about 28 days (+/-7) after the second vaccine dose. According to the study, the label for this sample's treatment or condition signals: meningococcal conjugate vaccine given as trial control. To prepare the library, the immunoSEQ multiplex PCR assay was applied. The table was pulled from immuneACCESS by TCRdb, which kept in-frame rearrangements only. Such tables lose some clones; where checked, under half of the loss comes from unresolved V genes, and the rest has no known cause. Recorded for this sample are 120,000 to 150,000 clones; roughly 90% of them occurred a single time. 5% to 6.5% of the sample is in the top ten clones. Sequencing was performed on peripheral blood, taken 28 days after the second dose of the MenACWY control vaccine. These receptor sequences come from an adult who received the MenACWY meningococcal vaccine as a control.

This clone was observed once. This rearrangement joins TRBV28 to TRBJ1-2; D not certain. Germline values: CDR1 MDHEN, CDR2 SYDVKM. The CDR3 spans 12 residues. The V end lost 5 bases, the J end lost 5 bases, and 9 bases lay between the germline ends. The CDR3 spells CASSSGEYGYTF. As DNA, the CDR3 is TGTGCCAGCAGTAGCGGGGAATATGGCTACACCTTC.

The rearrangement joins TRBV2 to TRBJ2-5, with D unclear. Deletions cut 4 bases from V and 0 bases from J, with 9 bases between. CDR3 length equals 14 residues. Germline CDR1 SNHLY, CDR2 FYNNEI. The CDR3 DNA follows: TGTGCCAGCAGTGGTCAGACGTACCAAGAGACCCAGTACTTC. Translation gives CASSGQTYQETQYF.

The chain has TRBV2 and TRBJ1-4; 8 positions match TRBD1. This CDR3 is built from 14 residues. CDR1 is SNHLY and CDR2 is FYNNEI in the germline V gene. The trim removed 3 bases at V and 8 bases at J, leaving 5 bases unmatched. This CDR3 is CASSDVQGGEKLFF. CDR3 coding DNA: TGTGCCAGCAGTGATGTACAGGGGGGGGAAAAACTGTTTTTT.

The rearrangement uses TRBV2 and TRBJ2-3; D ambiguous. The CDR3 runs 13 residues. Per the germline V gene, CDR1 is SNHLY and CDR2 is FYNNEI. Trimming removed 11 bases from V and 0 bases from J, with 12 bases in between. This CDR3 is CADGYESTDTQYF. The CDR3 DNA follows: TGTGCCGACGGATACGAGAGCACAGATACGCAGTATTTT.

This clone was found once. The chain couples TRBV19 to TRBJ2-2; 7 bases align to TRBD2. The V gene end was trimmed by 3 bases and the J gene end by 7 bases; junction bases not matched to a gene: 8. This CDR3 region has 15 residues. Germline loops: CDR1 LNHDA, CDR2 SQIVND (reference sequence). The CDR3 region is CASSIRGERNGELFF. The CDR3 nucleotides read TGTGCCAGTAGTATCCGGGGGGAACGGAACGGGGAGCTGTTTTTT.

The V and J genes are TRBV24-1 and TRBJ2-1; TRBD1 matches 10 bases. In germline, CDR1 is KGHDR, CDR2 SFDVKD. This CDR3 has 13 amino acids. The V gene end was trimmed by 9 bases and the J gene end by 7 bases; junction bases not matched to a gene: 5. The CDR3 DNA reads as TGTGCCACCGCAGGACAGGGGGATAATGAGCAGTTCTTC. It codes for CATAGQGDNEQFF.

The chain couples TRBV6-2 or TRBV6-3 to TRBJ2-5, with D unresolved. Germline lookup yields CDR1 MNHEY and CDR2 SVGEGT. The germline V and J ends were trimmed by 0 bases and 1 base, with 9 bases remaining between them. The CDR3 covers 15 residues. CDR3 DNA sequence: TGTGCCAGCAGTTACTCTTGGACGGGCCAAGAGACCCAGTACTTC. Its translation is CASSYSWTGQETQYF.

The chain couples TRBV3-1 (or the pseudogene TRBV3-2) to TRBJ1-5; 7 bases line up with TRBD1. J gave up 6 bases and V 5 bases, and 4 bases lay outside the gene matches. Germline-derived CDR1 and CDR2 are LGHDT and YNNKEL (reference sequence). The CDR3 spans 13 residues. CDR3 amino acids: CASSDRALQPQHF. In DNA, the CDR3 is TGTGCCAGCAGCGACAGGGCCCTTCAGCCCCAGCATTTT.

This chain links TRBV19 with TRBJ1-4; D unresolved. V was pared by 2 bases and J by 0 bases, with 10 bases between. This CDR3 is built from 16 residues. Germline-derived CDR1 and CDR2 are LNHDA and SQIVND (reference sequence). Here the CDR3 DNA reads TGTGCCAGTAGTATACCCCGGCCGGCAACTAATGAAAAACTGTTTTTT. Translated, it gives CASSIPRPATNEKLFF. Full variable domain (outside the CDR3, taken from reference TRBV19 and TRBJ1-4): DGGITQSPKYLFRKEGQNVTLSCEQNLNHDAMYWYRQDPGQGLRLIYYSQIVNDFQKGDIAEGYSVSREKKESFPLTVTSAQKNPTAFYLCASSIPRPATNEKLFFGSGTQLSVL.

This clone showed up just once. The chain uses TRBV28 and TRBJ1-2; 12 nucleotides align to TRBD1. CDR3 length: 16 amino acids. From germline, CDR1 is MDHEN and CDR2 SYDVKM. The trim removed 8 bases at V and 8 bases at J, leaving 15 bases unmatched. CDR3 in amino acids: CASVSSGTGGAVGYTF. The CDR3 DNA sequence: TGTGCCAGCGTATCTTCCGGGACAGGGGGCGCAGTAGGCTACACCTTC.

Here the CDR3 reads CASSQDLTTVSRETQYF. CDR3 bases: TGCGCCAGCAGCCAAGATCTGACGACAGTAAGTCGAGAGACCCAGTACTTC. The V gene is TRBV4-3, the J gene TRBJ2-5, with D perhaps matching TRBD1 (5 bases). This CDR3 is 17 amino acids long. The V gene lost 0 bases and the J gene lost 4 bases, with 18 bases spanning the gap. From germline, CDR1 is LGHNA and CDR2 YSLEER.

In its sample, this clone was seen a few times. This rearrangement joins TRBV11-3 to TRBJ1-1; D gene uncertain. V lost 3 bases and J 6 bases, leaving 8 bases between the germline ends. Per germline, CDR1 SGHNT and CDR2 YENEEA. The CDR3 consists of 12 residues. The CDR3 region has the DNA TGTGCCAGCAGCTTTAGGTTCGCTGAAGCTTTCTTT. Translation: CASSFRFAEAFF.

The chain combines TRBV2 with TRBJ2-5; 11 nucleotides match TRBD2. The junction had 4 bases not matched to a gene; V was cut back by 3 bases and J by 4 bases. The CDR3 runs 15 residues. The V gene's germline CDR1 is SNHLY and CDR2 FYNNEI. The CDR3 here is CASSDRLAGGETQYF. CDR3 coding DNA: TGTGCCAGCAGTGACCGTCTAGCGGGAGGAGAGACCCAGTACTTC.